This T cell receptor (beta chain) was observed in a study of blood T cell repertoires in COVID-19. Study-level background: There were acute and convalescent COVID-19 samples, and they came from the United States, Italy and Spain. T cells, B-cell-depleted T cells, or PBMCs supplied cDNA or gDNA.

As originally analysed: Amplified reference gene primers provided the basis for estimating nucleated cell counts. Produced via immunoSEQ multiplex PCR; TCRdb's table is partial and in-frame only. That table is the source of V, J and clone size, and D and trimming were worked out from the DNA. The profile shows approximately 160,000 clones, approximately 90% of them singletons. The sequencing input was peripheral blood. This TCR derives from a man in his fifties with acute or convalescent COVID-19.

In DNA form, the CDR3 reads TGTGCCAGCAGTGGACAGGGGGGTAACACTGAAGCTTTCTTT. Translated: CASSGQGGNTEAFF. This chain uses TRBV28 with TRBJ1-1; TRBD1 matches 10 bases. J lost 2 bases, V lost 5 bases, and 2 bases had no gene match. This CDR3 is 14 amino acids long. CDR1 is MDHEN, CDR2 SYDVKM, per germline.